The clone carrying this T cell receptor beta chain was seen more than once but under ten times. V shed 3 bases, J shed 1 base, and the junction held 3 bases outside the gene matches. The CDR3 runs 15 residues. Germline V gene sequence: CDR1 MNHEY, CDR2 SMNVEV (reference sequence). As to time point: pre-sensitization, week 0. Treatment: therapeutic diphenylcyclopropenone sensitization with weekly scalp DPC. This specimen belongs to a study of human T cells and chemical hapten exposure. TCRdb reprocessed the RACE reads with MiXCR, giving one entry per CDR3 protein. The table records approximately 52,000 distinct CDR3 sequences, about 9.2% of them present only once.

The V and J genes are TRBV27 and TRBJ2-7; the match to TRBD1 covers 10 bases. This receptor was taken from a woman aged 40 to 50 with alopecia areata. Some clones in this sample may be carry-over from other donors' samples. The source was whole blood, collected in connection with sensitization to the hapten diphenylcyclopropenone (DPC). The CDR3 DNA sequence: TGTGCCAGCAGTTTGACAGGGGGCGGTTCCTACGAGCAGTACTTC. Its protein is CASSLTGGGSYEQYF.